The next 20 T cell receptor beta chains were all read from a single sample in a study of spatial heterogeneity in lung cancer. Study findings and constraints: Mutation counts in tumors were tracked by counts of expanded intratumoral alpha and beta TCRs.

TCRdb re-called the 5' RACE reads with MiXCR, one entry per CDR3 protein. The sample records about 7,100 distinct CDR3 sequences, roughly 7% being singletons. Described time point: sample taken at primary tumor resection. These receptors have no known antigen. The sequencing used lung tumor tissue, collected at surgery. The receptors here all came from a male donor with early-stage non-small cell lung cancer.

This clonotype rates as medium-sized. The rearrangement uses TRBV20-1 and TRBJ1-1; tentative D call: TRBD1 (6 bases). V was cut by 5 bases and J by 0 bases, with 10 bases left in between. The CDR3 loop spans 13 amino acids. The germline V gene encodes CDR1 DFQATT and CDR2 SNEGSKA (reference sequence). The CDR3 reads CSARQDLNTEAFF. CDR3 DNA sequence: TGCAGTGCTCGACAGGATTTGAACACTGAAGCTTTCTTT.

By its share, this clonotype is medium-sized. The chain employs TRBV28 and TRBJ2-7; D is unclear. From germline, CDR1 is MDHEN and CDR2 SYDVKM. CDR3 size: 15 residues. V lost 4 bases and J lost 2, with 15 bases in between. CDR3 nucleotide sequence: TGTGCCAGCAGTTCTCGGTTTACCAAAGCCTACGAGCAGTACTTC. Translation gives CASSSRFTKAYEQYF.

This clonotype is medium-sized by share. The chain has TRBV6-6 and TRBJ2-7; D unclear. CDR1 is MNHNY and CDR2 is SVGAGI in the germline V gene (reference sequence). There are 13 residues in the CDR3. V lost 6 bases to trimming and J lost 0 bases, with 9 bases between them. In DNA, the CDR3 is TGTGCCAGCAGCTTAATTAACTCCTACGAGCAGTACTTC. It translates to CASSLINSYEQYF.

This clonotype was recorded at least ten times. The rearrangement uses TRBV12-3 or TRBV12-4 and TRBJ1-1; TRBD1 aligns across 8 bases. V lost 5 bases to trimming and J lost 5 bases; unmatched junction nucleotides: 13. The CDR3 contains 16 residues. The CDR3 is CASSPSTGAGRTEAFF. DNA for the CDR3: TGTGCCAGCAGTCCTTCGACAGGGGCGGGGAGAACTGAAGCTTTCTTT.

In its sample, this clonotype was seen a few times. Here the CDR3 reads CASSLRPSGTKETQYF. The CDR3 coding sequence is TGTGCCAGCAGCTTACGACCTAGCGGGACAAAAGAGACCCAGTACTTC. This sequence joins TRBV11-2 and TRBJ2-5; TRBD2 aligns across 9 bases. The V gene's germline CDR1 is SGHAT and CDR2 FQNNGV. The CDR3 is 16 amino acids. With 2 bases clipped from V and 3 bases from J, the junction kept 7 bases outside the gene matches. The whole variable domain, remainder taken from reference TRBV11-2 and TRBJ2-5, is EAGVAQSPRYKIIEKRQSVAFWCNPISGHATLYWYQQILGQGPKLLIQFQNNGVVDDSQLPKDRFSAERLKGVDSTLKIQPAKLEDSAVYLCASSLRPSGTKETQYFGPGTRLLVL.

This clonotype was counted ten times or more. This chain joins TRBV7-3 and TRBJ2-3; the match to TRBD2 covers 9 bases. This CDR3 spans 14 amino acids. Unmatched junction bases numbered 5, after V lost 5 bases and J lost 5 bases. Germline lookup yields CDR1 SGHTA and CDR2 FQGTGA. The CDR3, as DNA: TGTGCCAGCAGCCCTAGCGGGGCCCTAGATACGCAGTATTTT. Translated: CASSPSGALDTQYF.

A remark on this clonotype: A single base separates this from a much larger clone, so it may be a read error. The DNA of the CDR3 is TGTGCCAGCAGCGGGCTGTGGGGAACAGATACGCAGTATTTT. It specifies CASSGLWGTDTQYF. This chain joins TRBV6-2 or TRBV6-3 and TRBJ2-3; D is unclear. V was trimmed by 6 bases and J by 3 bases, leaving 13 bases between them. CDR3 length: 14 amino acids. Germline CDR1 and CDR2: MNHEY and SVGEGT.

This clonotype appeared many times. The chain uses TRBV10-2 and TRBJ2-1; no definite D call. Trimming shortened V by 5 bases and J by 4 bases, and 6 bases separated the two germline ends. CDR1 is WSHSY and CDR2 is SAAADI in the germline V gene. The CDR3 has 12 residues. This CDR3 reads CASSTEYNEQFF. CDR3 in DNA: TGCGCCAGCAGTACCGAGTACAATGAGCAGTTCTTC.

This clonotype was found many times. The CDR3 DNA sequence: TGTGCCAGCAGCTTAAGTCGGATTAATGAAAAACTGTTTTTT. The encoded protein is CASSLSRINEKLFF. V gene TRBV7-8 combines with J gene TRBJ1-4; D is ambiguous. The V gene lost 2 bases and the J gene lost 4 bases, with 8 bases spanning the gap. Germline loops: CDR1 SGHVS, CDR2 FQNEAQ. CDR3 size: 14 residues.

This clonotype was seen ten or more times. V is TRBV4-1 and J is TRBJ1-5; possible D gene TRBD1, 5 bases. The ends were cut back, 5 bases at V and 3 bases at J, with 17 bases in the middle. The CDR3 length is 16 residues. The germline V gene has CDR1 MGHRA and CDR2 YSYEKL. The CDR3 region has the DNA TGCGCCAGCAGCATGGGGGAGACCTACTACAATCAGCCCCAGCATTTT. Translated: CASSMGETYYNQPQHF.

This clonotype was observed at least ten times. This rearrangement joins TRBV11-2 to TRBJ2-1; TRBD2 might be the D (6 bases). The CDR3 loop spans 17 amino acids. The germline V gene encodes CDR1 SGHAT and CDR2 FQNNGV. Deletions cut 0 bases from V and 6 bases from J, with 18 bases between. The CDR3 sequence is CASSLELRLGAGNEQFF. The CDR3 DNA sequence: TGTGCCAGCAGCTTAGAGCTACGCCTGGGAGCGGGCAATGAGCAGTTCTTC.

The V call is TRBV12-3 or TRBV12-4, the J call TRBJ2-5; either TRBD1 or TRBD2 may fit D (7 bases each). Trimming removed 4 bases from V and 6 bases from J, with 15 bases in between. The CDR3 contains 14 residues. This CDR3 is CASSSTGTKQTQYF. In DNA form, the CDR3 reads TGTGCCAGCAGTTCGACAGGGACTAAGCAGACCCAGTACTTC.

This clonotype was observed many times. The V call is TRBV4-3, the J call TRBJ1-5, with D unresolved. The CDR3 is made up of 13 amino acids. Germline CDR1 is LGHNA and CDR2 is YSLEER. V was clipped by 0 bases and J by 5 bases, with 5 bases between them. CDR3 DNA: TGCGCCAGCAGCCAAGAGGACGATCAGCCCCAGCATTTT. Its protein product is CASSQEDDQPQHF.

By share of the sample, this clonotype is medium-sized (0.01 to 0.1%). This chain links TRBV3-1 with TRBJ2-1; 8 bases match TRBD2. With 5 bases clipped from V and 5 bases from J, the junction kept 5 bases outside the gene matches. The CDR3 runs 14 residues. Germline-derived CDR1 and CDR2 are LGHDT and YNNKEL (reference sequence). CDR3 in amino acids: CASSSGTSNNEQFF. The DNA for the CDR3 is TGTGCCAGCAGCTCCGGGACTAGTAACAATGAGCAGTTCTTC.

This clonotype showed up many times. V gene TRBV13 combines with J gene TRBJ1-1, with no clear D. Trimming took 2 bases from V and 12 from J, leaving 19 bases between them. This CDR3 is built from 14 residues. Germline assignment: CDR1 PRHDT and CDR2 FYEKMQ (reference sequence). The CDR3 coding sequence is TGTGCCAGCAGCTTAAAAGGACCCCCTCGGAAAACTTTCTTT. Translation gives CASSLKGPPRKTFF.

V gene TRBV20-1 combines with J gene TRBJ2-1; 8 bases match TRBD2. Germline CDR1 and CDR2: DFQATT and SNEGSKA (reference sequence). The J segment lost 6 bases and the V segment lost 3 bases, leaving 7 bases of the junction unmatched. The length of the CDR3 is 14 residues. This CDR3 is CSARSGTRSNEQFF. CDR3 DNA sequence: TGCAGTGCTAGGTCCGGGACTAGAAGCAATGAGCAGTTCTTC.

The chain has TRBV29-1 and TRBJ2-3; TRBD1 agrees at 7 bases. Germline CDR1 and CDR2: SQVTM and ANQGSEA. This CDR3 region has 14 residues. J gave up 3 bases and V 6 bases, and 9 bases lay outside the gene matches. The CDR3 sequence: CSVSPGQLTDTQYF. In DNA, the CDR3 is TGCAGCGTGTCACCGGGACAGCTAACAGATACGCAGTATTTT.

The CDR3 region is CASSLMGSSNTEAFF. In DNA form, the CDR3 reads TGTGCCAGCAGTTTGATGGGGTCGTCGAACACTGAAGCTTTCTTT. This chain joins TRBV12-3 or TRBV12-4 and TRBJ1-1; unclear D gene. The CDR3 sequence is 15 residues long. V was clipped by 3 bases and J by 1 base, with 12 bases between them.

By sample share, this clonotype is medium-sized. The CDR3 protein is CASSKGPSTEAFF. CDR3 nucleotide sequence: TGTGCCAGCAGTAAGGGGCCTTCCACTGAAGCTTTCTTT. This chain joins TRBV12-3 or TRBV12-4 and TRBJ1-1; D is possibly TRBD1 (5 bases). V gave up 5 bases and J gave up 4 bases, with 11 bases separating them. The CDR3 loop spans 13 amino acids.

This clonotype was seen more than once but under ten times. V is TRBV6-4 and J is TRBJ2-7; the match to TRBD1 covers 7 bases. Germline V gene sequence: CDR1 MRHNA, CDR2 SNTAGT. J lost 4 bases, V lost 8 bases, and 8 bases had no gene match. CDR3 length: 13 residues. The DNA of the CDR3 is TGTGCCAGCTGGGACAGAGTCCTGTACGAGCAGTACTTC. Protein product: CASWDRVLYEQYF.